This T cell receptor beta chain was sequenced in a study of T cell responses to AZD1222 COVID-19 vaccine. The study, taken as a whole, reports: Repertoire samples came only from after the peak T cell response.

Comments on this clone: Its antigen is currently unknown.

Sequenced by immunoSEQ multiplex PCR; TCRdb stores in-frame clones only, minus some. The sample lists around 130,000 clones, about 93% occurring once. The CDR3 consists of 18 residues. Germline V lookup: CDR1 MNHNS, CDR2 SASEGT. V lost 0 bases and J 0 bases, leaving 15 bases between the germline ends. This specimen consisted of peripheral blood, obtained on day 0 of AZD1222 vaccination. The chain has TRBV6-1 and TRBJ1-5, with a tentative D call TRBD1 (6 bases). The receptor was derived from an adult in good health. CDR3 sequence: CASSEAGGQPYSNQPQHF. The DNA for the CDR3 is TGTGCCAGCAGTGAAGCCGGAGGACAGCCATATAGCAATCAGCCCCAGCATTTT.